A single sample gave rise to the 19 T cell receptor beta chains below, sequenced in a study of cytomegalovirus exposure and HLA in healthy donors. PCR was performed using 60 Vbeta and 13 Jbeta primers. The table came from immunoSEQ multiplex PCR; TCRdb's copy has only in-frame clones and leaves some out. The sample records under 45,000 clones, around 62% being singletons. The specimen sequenced was PBMCs. The receptors derive from a human donor in good health.

This clone was counted only a few times. The rearrangement joins TRBV15 to TRBJ2-7; TRBD1 aligns across 7 bases. There are 13 residues in the CDR3. Trimming cost V 5 bases and J 4 bases; bases outside gene matches: 5. The germline gives CDR1 LNHNV, CDR2 YYDKDF (reference sequence). The CDR3 DNA reads TGTGCCACCAGCCTAGTGGACAGGTACGAGCAGTACTTC. It specifies CATSLVDRYEQYF.

The chain uses TRBV6-1 and TRBJ1-1; D remains ambiguous. Germline CDR1 and CDR2: MNHNS and SASEGT. CDR3 length: 13 amino acids. Trimming cost V 3 bases and J 6 bases, with 11 bases left between them. The CDR3 coding sequence is TGTGCCAGCAGTGAGCACTTGGTGGCTGAAGCTTTCTTT. It specifies CASSEHLVAEAFF.

The genes are TRBV7-9 and TRBJ1-2; D ambiguous. The CDR3 length is 15 residues. The germline V gene encodes CDR1 SEHNR and CDR2 FQNEAQ (reference sequence). Between the trimmed V and J ends, which lost 0 bases and 0 bases, there was a span of 8 bases. CDR3: CASSLAEAPNYGYTF. The CDR3 coding sequence is TGTGCCAGCAGCTTAGCGGAGGCTCCTAACTATGGCTACACCTTC.

The chain recombines TRBV4-1 with TRBJ2-2; 7 nucleotides line up with TRBD1. Germline V gene sequence: CDR1 MGHRA, CDR2 YSYEKL. Germline trimming cut 1 base from V and 3 bases from J; bases unmatched to any gene: 5. The CDR3 consists of 16 residues. The CDR3 sequence: CASSQVSGGDTGELFF. DNA of the CDR3: TGCGCCAGCAGCCAAGTGTCAGGGGGAGACACCGGGGAGCTGTTTTTT.

The V call is TRBV13, the J call TRBJ1-6; D unclear. CDR1 PRHDT and CDR2 FYEKMQ come from the germline V gene (reference sequence). CDR3 length: 16 residues. With 1 base removed from V and 7 bases from J, the gap between germline ends came to 14 bases. The CDR3 region is CASSLAAKPVNSPLHF. In DNA form, the CDR3 reads TGTGCCAGCAGCTTAGCCGCGAAGCCCGTGAATTCACCCCTCCACTTT.

The table lists this clone with a few counts. The CDR3 nucleotides are TGTGCCAGCAGCTTGGTTAGTACGGAGACCCAGTACTTC. The encoded protein is CASSLVSTETQYF. The chain joins TRBV5-6 to TRBJ2-5; D is ambiguous. The germline gives CDR1 SGHDT, CDR2 YYEEEE. V was pared by 0 bases and J by 5 bases, with 8 bases between. The CDR3 is made up of 13 amino acids.

This clone has more than one count but fewer than ten. The gene calls are TRBV29-1 and TRBJ2-3; D may be TRBD2 (7 bases). Germline V gene lookup returns CDR1 SQVTM and CDR2 ANQGSEA. Trimming removed 5 bases from V and 2 bases from J, with 14 bases in between. The CDR3 is 14 amino acids. The CDR3 reads CSVRGAGHTDTQYF. Here the CDR3 DNA reads TGCAGCGTTCGGGGGGCCGGCCACACAGATACGCAGTATTTT.

A few counts support this clone. J is TRBJ1-4 and V is TRBV6-5, with 7 bases aligning to TRBD1. From germline, CDR1 is MNHEY and CDR2 SVGAGI. V shed 6 bases, J shed 15 bases, and the junction held 10 bases outside the gene matches. The length of the CDR3 is 12 residues. The CDR3 reads CASRHGGTEMFF. As DNA, the CDR3 is TGTGCCAGCAGACACGGAGGGACAGAAATGTTTTTT.

The V and J genes are TRBV7-2 and TRBJ1-4, with D unclear. V was trimmed by 4 bases and J by 2 bases, leaving 14 bases between them. Germline V gene sequence: CDR1 SGHTA, CDR2 FQGNSA. The CDR3 extends over 16 amino acids. CDR3: CASSSAGRLTNEKLFF. The CDR3 nucleotides are TGTGCCAGCAGCTCGGCGGGGAGGCTGACTAATGAAAAACTGTTTTTT.

This chain links TRBV5-6 with TRBJ2-7, with 10 bases fitting TRBD2. Germline values: CDR1 SGHDT, CDR2 YYEEEE. The CDR3 is 14 residues long. Trimming removed 2 bases from V and 6 bases from J; junction bases left unmatched: 5. CDR3 DNA: TGTGCCAGCAGCTTACCAGCGGGGGGGAGCGAGCAGTACTTC. As protein: CASSLPAGGSEQYF.

The J gene is TRBJ2-3, the V gene TRBV13, with D hard to call. The CDR3 sequence is 16 residues long. The germline V and J ends were trimmed by 5 bases and 0 bases, with 15 bases remaining between them. CDR1 and CDR2 (germline): PRHDT, FYEKMQ (reference sequence). This chain's CDR3 is CASSDRRVSSTDTQYF. Written as DNA, the CDR3 is TGTGCCAGCAGCGACCGACGGGTTTCTAGCACAGATACGCAGTATTTT.

This clone was detected a few times. The chain combines TRBV28 with TRBJ1-2, with 9 bases identical to TRBD1. This CDR3 has 14 residues. With V trimmed by 6 bases and J by 6 bases, 8 bases remained unmatched. Germline lookup yields CDR1 MDHEN and CDR2 SYDVKM. This chain's CDR3 is CASSLPTGGNGYTF. The CDR3 region has the DNA TGTGCCAGCAGCCTGCCGACAGGGGGAAATGGCTACACCTTC.

The rearrangement uses TRBV2 and TRBJ2-3; maybe TRBD1 (6 bases). Germline CDR1 SNHLY, CDR2 FYNNEI. CDR3 size: 15 residues. The ends were cut back, 5 bases at V and 3 bases at J, with 15 bases in the middle. The CDR3 nucleotides are TGTGCCAGCAGTAGTCAGGGGCTCGAGACAGATACGCAGTATTTT. It translates to CASSSQGLETDTQYF.

The chain joins TRBV6-4 to TRBJ1-1, with TRBD1 matching over 7 bases. The CDR3 has 14 amino acids. V gave up 10 bases and J gave up 3 bases; unmatched junction bases: 11. The germline V gene has CDR1 MRHNA and CDR2 SNTAGT. CDR3 sequence reads: CATRSDRVDTEAFF. CDR3 DNA: TGTGCCACCCGTTCAGACAGGGTTGACACTGAAGCTTTCTTT.

The chain recombines TRBV2 with TRBJ2-7; TRBD1 matches 9 bases. The CDR3 has 13 residues. Germline CDR1 SNHLY, CDR2 FYNNEI. V lost 11 bases and J lost 1; bases outside the gene matches: 6. In DNA, the CDR3 is TGTGCCGGAACAGGGGGCGTATCCTACGAGCAGTACTTC. Translating gives CAGTGGVSYEQYF.

This rearrangement joins TRBV10-3 to TRBJ2-5; TRBD2 is a possible D gene (6 bases). CDR3 length: 15 residues. Germline assignment: CDR1 ENHRY and CDR2 SYGVKD. The germline V and J ends were trimmed by 6 bases and 2 bases, with 16 bases remaining between them. The CDR3 nucleotides are TGTGCCATCAGGGAGGGACTGTTGGGGCAAGAGACCCAGTACTTC. Encoded protein: CAIREGLLGQETQYF.

As DNA, the CDR3 is TGTGCCAGCAGCCAGAAAGAGTACGGGATGATTGATGAGCAGTTCTTC. It is translated as CASSQKEYGMIDEQFF. J is TRBJ2-1 and V is TRBV14, with a possible D match to TRBD2 (5 bases). There are 16 residues in the CDR3. Germline V gene sequence: CDR1 SGHDN, CDR2 FVKESK. V was pared by 3 bases and J by 8 bases, with 20 bases between.

This chain links TRBV18 with TRBJ2-6; 7 positions match TRBD1. CDR3 length: 15 amino acids. Germline V CDR1 and CDR2: KGHSH, LQKENI. V lost 5 bases to trimming and J lost 2 bases; unmatched junction nucleotides: 3. CDR3 DNA sequence: TGTGCCAGCTCAAACAGGGGAACTGGGGCCAACGTCCTGACTTTC. Residues: CASSNRGTGANVLTF.

This sequence joins TRBV7-9 and TRBJ2-2; the D is unclear. Per germline, CDR1 SEHNR and CDR2 FQNEAQ (reference sequence). The CDR3 has 15 amino acids. V was trimmed by 0 bases and J by 1 base, leaving 6 bases between them. Here the CDR3 reads CASSLATGNTGELFF. CDR3 DNA sequence: TGTGCCAGCAGCTTAGCAACGGGGAACACCGGGGAGCTGTTTTTT.